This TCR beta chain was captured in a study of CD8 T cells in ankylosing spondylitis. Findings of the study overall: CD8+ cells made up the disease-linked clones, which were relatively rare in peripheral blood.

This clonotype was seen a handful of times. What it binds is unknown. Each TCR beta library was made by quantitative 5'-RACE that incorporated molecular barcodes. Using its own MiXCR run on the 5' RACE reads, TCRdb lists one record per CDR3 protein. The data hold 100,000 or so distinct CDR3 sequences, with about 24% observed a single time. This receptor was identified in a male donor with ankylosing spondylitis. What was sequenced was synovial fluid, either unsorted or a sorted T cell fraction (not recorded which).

The CDR3 sequence is CASSRQTGNTEAFF. DNA for the CDR3: TGTGCCAGCAGCCGCCAGACAGGAAACACTGAAGCTTTCTTT. The chain couples TRBV3-1 to TRBJ1-1, with D possibly matching TRBD1 (6 bases). In germline, CDR1 is LGHDT, CDR2 YNNKEL (reference sequence). V lost 4 bases and J 2 bases, leaving 11 bases between the germline ends. This CDR3 has 14 amino acids. Complete variable domain (other parts from reference TRBV3-1 and TRBJ1-1): DTAVSQTPKYLVTQMGNDKSIKCEQNLGHDTMYWYKQDSKKFLKIMFSYNNKELIINETVPNRFSPKSPDKAHLNLHINSLELGDSAVYFCASSRQTGNTEAFFGQGTRLTVV.